This T cell receptor beta chain was obtained from a study of human T cells and chemical hapten exposure. Study background: Subjects had 2% DPC placed on roughly 2 cm by roughly 2 cm of upper inner arm skin for sensitization. From small differences in pooled library volume came most of the variation in per-sample TCR yields.

As for time point: patch test 3, about 24 weeks after DPC sensitization. Treatment here: therapeutic diphenylcyclopropenone sensitization with weekly scalp DPC. CDR3 length equals 17 residues. The V gene's germline CDR1 is ENHRY and CDR2 SYGVKD. V shed 2 bases and J 4 bases; nucleotides not matched to a gene: 5. Separate cDNA molecules received unique molecular identifiers, which the library attached to them. Each CDR3 protein gets one entry after TCRdb re-called the RACE reads with MiXCR. The sample carries about 170,000 distinct CDR3 sequences, 28% recorded once. The sequencing here drew on whole blood, taken in connection with sensitization to the hapten diphenylcyclopropenone (DPC). The chain couples TRBV10-3 to TRBJ2-6; 10 positions match TRBD1. The source is a woman under 30 with alopecia areata. Some clones in this sample may be carry-over from other donors' samples. CDR3 sequence: CAISEARQGAGANVLTF. CDR3 sequence (DNA): TGTGCCATCAGTGAGGCTAGACAGGGGGCCGGGGCCAACGTCCTGACTTTC.